The entry below describes one T cell receptor beta chain. Its antigen remains unknown. The sample comes from a study of molecular identifiers for immune sequencing clone quantification. Germline V gene lookup returns CDR1 MNHEY and CDR2 SVGEGT. V lost 0 bases and J 7 bases, leaving 4 bases between the germline ends. The CDR3 is made up of 12 amino acids. Using a CD8+CD4-CCR7+CD45RA+ phenotype, naive CD8 T cells were sorted. Study-level points and caveats: The study found clones above 20 RNA copies held over 98% of effector molecules and under 1% in naive cells.

Both previously described methods and listed TCR primers were employed to make bulk TCR libraries. TCRdb re-analysed the PCR reads in MiXCR, keeping a single row per CDR3 protein. The sample lists fewer than 350,000 distinct CDR3 sequences, 24% occurring once. V is TRBV6-2 or TRBV6-3 and J is TRBJ1-5; D remains ambiguous. Input material: naive CD8+ T cells from blood, with Jurkat cell RNA spiked in. As for subset: FACS-sorted CD8+CD4-CCR7+CD45RA+ naive T cells. This sequence originates from a human donor in good health. Some libraries in this study had Jurkat cell RNA spiked in. The chain's CDR3 is CASSYSKQPQHF. The CDR3, as DNA: TGTGCCAGCAGTTACTCTAAGCAGCCCCAGCATTTT.